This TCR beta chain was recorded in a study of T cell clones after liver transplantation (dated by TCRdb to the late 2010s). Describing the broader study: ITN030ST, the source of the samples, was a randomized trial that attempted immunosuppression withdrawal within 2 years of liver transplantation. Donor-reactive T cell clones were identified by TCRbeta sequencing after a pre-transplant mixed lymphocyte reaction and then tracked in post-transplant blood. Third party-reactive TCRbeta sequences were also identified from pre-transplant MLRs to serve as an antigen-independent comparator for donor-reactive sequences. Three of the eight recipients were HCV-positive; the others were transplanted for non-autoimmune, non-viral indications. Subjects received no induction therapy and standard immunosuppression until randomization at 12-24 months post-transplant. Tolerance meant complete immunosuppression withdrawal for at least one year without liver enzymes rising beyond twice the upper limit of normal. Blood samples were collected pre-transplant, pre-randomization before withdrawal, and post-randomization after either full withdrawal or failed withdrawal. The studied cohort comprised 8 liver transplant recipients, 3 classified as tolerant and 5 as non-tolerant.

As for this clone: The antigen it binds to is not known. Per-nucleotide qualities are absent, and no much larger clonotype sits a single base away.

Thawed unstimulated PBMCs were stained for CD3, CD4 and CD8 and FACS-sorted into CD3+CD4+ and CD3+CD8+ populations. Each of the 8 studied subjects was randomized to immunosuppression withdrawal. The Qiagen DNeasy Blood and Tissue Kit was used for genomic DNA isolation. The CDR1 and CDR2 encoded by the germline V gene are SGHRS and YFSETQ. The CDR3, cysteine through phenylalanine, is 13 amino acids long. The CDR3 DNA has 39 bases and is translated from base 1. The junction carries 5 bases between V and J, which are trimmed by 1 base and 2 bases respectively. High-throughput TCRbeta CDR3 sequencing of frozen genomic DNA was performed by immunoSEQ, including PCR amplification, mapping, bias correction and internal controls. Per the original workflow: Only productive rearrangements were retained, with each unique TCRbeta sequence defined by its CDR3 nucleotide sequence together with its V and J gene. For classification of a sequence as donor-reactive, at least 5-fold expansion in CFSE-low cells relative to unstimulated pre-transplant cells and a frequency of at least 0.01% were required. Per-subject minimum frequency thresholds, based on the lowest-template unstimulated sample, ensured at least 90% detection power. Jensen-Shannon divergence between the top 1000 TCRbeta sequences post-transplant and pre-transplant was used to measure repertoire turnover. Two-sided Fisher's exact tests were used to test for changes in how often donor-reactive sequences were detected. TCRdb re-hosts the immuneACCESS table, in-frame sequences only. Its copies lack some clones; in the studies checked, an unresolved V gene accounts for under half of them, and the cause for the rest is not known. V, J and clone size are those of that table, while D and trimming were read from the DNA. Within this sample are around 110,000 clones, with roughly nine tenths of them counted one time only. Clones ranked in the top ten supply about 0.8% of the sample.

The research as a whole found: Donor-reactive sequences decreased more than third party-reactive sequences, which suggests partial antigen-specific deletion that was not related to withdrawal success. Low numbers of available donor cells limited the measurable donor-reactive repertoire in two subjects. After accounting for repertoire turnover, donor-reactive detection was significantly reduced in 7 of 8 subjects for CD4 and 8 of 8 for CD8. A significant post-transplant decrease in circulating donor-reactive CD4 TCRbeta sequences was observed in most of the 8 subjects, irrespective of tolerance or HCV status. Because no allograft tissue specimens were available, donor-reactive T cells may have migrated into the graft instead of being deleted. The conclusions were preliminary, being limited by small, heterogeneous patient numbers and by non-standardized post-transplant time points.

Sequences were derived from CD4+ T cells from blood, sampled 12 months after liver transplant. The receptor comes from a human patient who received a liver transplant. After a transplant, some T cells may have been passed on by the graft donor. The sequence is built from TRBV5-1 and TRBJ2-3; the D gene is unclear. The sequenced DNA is TGCGCCAGCAGCTTGACCGTCACAGATACGCAGTATTTT. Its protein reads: CASSLTVTDTQYF.